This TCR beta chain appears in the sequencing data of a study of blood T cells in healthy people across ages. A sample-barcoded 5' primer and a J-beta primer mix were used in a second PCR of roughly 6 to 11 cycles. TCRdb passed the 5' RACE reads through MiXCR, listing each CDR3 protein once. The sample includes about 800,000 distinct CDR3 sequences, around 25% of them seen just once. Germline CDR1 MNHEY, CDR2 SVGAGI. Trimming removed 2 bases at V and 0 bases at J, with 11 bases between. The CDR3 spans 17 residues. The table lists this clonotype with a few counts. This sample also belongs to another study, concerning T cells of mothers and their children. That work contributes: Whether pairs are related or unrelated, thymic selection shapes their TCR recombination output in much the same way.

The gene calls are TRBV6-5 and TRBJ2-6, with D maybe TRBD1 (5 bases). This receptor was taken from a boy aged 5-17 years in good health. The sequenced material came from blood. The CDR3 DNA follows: TGTGCCAGCAGTTACAGACAGAGTTACTCTGGGGCCAACGTCCTGACTTTC. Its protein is CASSYRQSYSGANVLTF.